This T cell receptor beta chain appears in the sequencing data of a study of blood T cell repertoires in COVID-19. Per germline, CDR1 GTSNPN and CDR2 SVGIG (reference sequence). CDR3 length: 13 amino acids. V trimming: 5 bases; J trimming: 3 bases; junction bases outside the gene matches: 2. The data were produced by immunoSEQ multiplex PCR, yet TCRdb's version contains in-frame clones alone and is incomplete. The table shows approximately 240,000 clones, with approximately 86% occurring only once. V is TRBV30 and J is TRBJ2-5, with 11 bases aligning to TRBD2. The sequence came from a woman older than 75 with active or convalescent COVID-19. Material for sequencing was peripheral blood. CDR3 sequence reads: CAWVSGREETQYF. In DNA, the CDR3 is TGTGCCTGGGTTAGCGGGAGGGAAGAGACCCAGTACTTC.